This entry features one T cell receptor beta chain sequence. Since no conserved phenylalanine or tryptophan closes the CDR3, a read error is the likely cause. It is unclear where the CDR3 begins or ends on the DNA, so no DNA is shown, and the CDR3 is as TCRdb lists it. The CDR3 has 12 residues if both end residues are counted. This specimen comes from a study of cytotoxic CD8 clonotypes in ibrutinib-treated CLL. Profiling relied on immunoSEQ multiplex PCR, and the TCRdb table lists in-frame clones only, not all of them. The data contain about 84,000 clones, about 86% of them singletons. V gene TRBV23-1 combines with J gene TRBJ2-7; the tabulated D call, TRBD1, remains unverified against the DNA. TRBV23-1 is an ORF, with its function uncertain. This clonotype originated in a human donor with chronic lymphocytic leukemia. The sequencing used PBMCs, collected before ibrutinib treatment. This CDR3 is CASSRLGRAQLN.